One sample yielded the 22 T cell receptor beta chains listed below, sequenced in a study of lymphopenia after photon versus proton radiotherapy. TCRdb's copy holds only in-frame clones and misses some; the assay was immunoSEQ multiplex PCR. The sample includes 7,000 to 8,500 clones, 85% to 95% of them seen just once. The specimen comprised peripheral blood, sampled from a patient treated with photon-based radiotherapy. Receptors were obtained from a woman aged 45-59 years with cholangiocarcinoma.

The chain uses TRBV6-1 and TRBJ2-2; D unclear. The germline gives CDR1 MNHNS, CDR2 SASEGT. The CDR3 contains 14 residues. V lost 2 bases, J lost 0 bases, and 4 bases lay in between. The chain's CDR3 is CASSESPNTGELFF. DNA for the CDR3: TGTGCCAGCAGTGAAAGCCCGAACACCGGGGAGCTGTTTTTT.

This sequence joins TRBV7-6 and TRBJ2-3; D uncertain. From germline, CDR1 is SGHVS and CDR2 FNYEAQ. The CDR3 is made up of 13 amino acids. V shed 1 base and J shed 0 bases, with 2 bases lying between them. The CDR3 reads CASSLGSTDTQYF. The CDR3 bases are TGTGCCAGCAGCTTAGGTAGCACAGATACGCAGTATTTT.

The chain joins TRBV19 to TRBJ1-1; no clear D. CDR1 and CDR2 from the germline V gene are LNHDA and SQIVND (reference sequence). This CDR3 is built from 13 residues. V gave up 6 bases and J gave up 7 bases, with 15 bases separating them. CDR3 amino acids: CASRTQLLFEAFF. The CDR3 bases are TGTGCCAGTAGGACCCAACTCCTCTTTGAAGCTTTCTTT.

About this clone: A read error may produce the germline difference seen at one junction end. The same CDR3 is also encoded by other DNA sequences in this sample. The DNA of the CDR3 is TGTGCTAGCAGCCACCGGGGGACGGGGGCGGACACTGAAGCTTTCTTT. As protein: CASSHRGTGADTEAFF. V gene TRBV2 combines with J gene TRBJ1-1; the D gene is possibly TRBD1 (6 bases). CDR1 is SNHLY and CDR2 is FYNNEI in the germline V gene. The CDR3 spans 16 residues. The complete variable domain, with remaining parts taken from reference TRBV2 and TRBJ1-1, reads EPEVTQTPSHQVTQMGQEVILRCVPISNHLYFYWYRQILGQKVEFLVSFYNNEISEKSEIFDDQFSVERPDGSNFTLKIRSTKLEDSAMYFCASSHRGTGADTEAFFGQGTRLTVV.

V is TRBV7-2 and J is TRBJ1-4; the D is unclear. The CDR3 totals 14 residues. In germline, CDR1 is SGHTA, CDR2 FQGNSA. V lost 4 bases to trimming and J lost 4 bases, with 10 bases between them. This chain's CDR3 is CASSSDGYNEKLFF. CDR3 coding DNA: TGTGCCAGCAGCTCAGACGGATATAATGAAAAACTGTTTTTT. Full variable domain (remainder filled in from reference TRBV7-2 and TRBJ1-4): GAGVSQSPSNKVTEKGKDVELRCDPISGHTALYWYRQSLGQGLEFLIYFQGNSAPDKSGLPSDRFSAERTGGSVSTLTIQRTQQEDSAVYLCASSSDGYNEKLFFGSGTQLSVL.

The J gene is TRBJ2-5, the V gene TRBV7-9; 10 bases map to TRBD2. The CDR3 contains 16 residues. Looked up from germline, CDR1 is SEHNR and CDR2 is FQNEAQ (reference sequence). The junction had 4 bases not matched to a gene; V was cut back by 1 base and J by 2 bases. Written as DNA, the CDR3 is TGTGCCAGCAGCTTAGGGGCTAGCGGGGGACAAGAGACCCAGTACTTC. It yields the protein CASSLGASGGQETQYF.

This clone was detected a few times. The chain has TRBV28 and TRBJ1-5, with TRBD1 matching over 9 bases. V was pared by 5 bases and J by 2 bases, with 16 bases of the junction left unmatched. The germline V gene has CDR1 MDHEN and CDR2 SYDVKM. The CDR3 has 19 residues. CDR3 bases: TGTGCCAGCAGTCCCGGGACAGGGATGTCCCTCGAGGGCAATCAGCCCCAGCATTTT. Amino acid sequence: CASSPGTGMSLEGNQPQHF.

V gene TRBV14 combines with J gene TRBJ2-1; D call uncertain. Germline V gives CDR1 SGHDN, CDR2 FVKESK. This CDR3 region has 15 residues. V was clipped by 4 bases and J by 7 bases, with 17 bases between them. This CDR3 reads CASSPRALPPNEQFF. CDR3 coding DNA: TGTGCCAGCAGCCCCCGGGCCCTGCCACCGAATGAGCAGTTCTTC.

The V and J genes are TRBV19 and TRBJ1-5, with 9 bases matching TRBD1. The CDR3 contains 15 residues. The germline V gene has CDR1 LNHDA and CDR2 SQIVND (reference sequence). V lost 6 bases to trimming and J lost 5 bases; unmatched junction nucleotides: 8. For the CDR3, the DNA is TGTGCCAGTAGCCGATCCACAGGGGGCTATCAGCCCCAGCATTTT. Protein: CASSRSTGGYQPQHF.

The gene calls are TRBV7-8 and TRBJ2-7; 7 nucleotides align to TRBD1. Germline loops: CDR1 SGHVS, CDR2 FQNEAQ. This CDR3 is built from 15 residues. V shed 4 bases and J 3 bases; nucleotides not matched to a gene: 9. CDR3 nucleotide sequence: TGTGCCAGCAGCTCCTCTAACAGGGGAAGCTACGAGCAGTACTTC. Its translation is CASSSSNRGSYEQYF.

The rearrangement links TRBV11-2 to TRBJ1-2; 7 bases map to TRBD1. The CDR3 is made up of 15 amino acids. The trim removed 5 bases at V and 2 bases at J, leaving 8 bases unmatched. Per germline, CDR1 SGHAT and CDR2 FQNNGV. As DNA, the CDR3 is TGTGCCAGCAGCCGATTCAGGGGGTGGAACTATGGCTACACCTTC. Translated: CASSRFRGWNYGYTF. Supplemented by reference TRBV11-2 and TRBJ1-2, the full variable domain reads EAGVAQSPRYKIIEKRQSVAFWCNPISGHATLYWYQQILGQGPKLLIQFQNNGVVDDSQLPKDRFSAERLKGVDSTLKIQPAKLEDSAVYLCASSRFRGWNYGYTFGSGTRLTVV.

This clone was counted a single time. The rearrangement uses TRBV7-2 and TRBJ2-1, with 8 bases identical to TRBD2. J gave up 3 bases and V 2 bases, and 3 bases lay outside the gene matches. Per the germline V gene, CDR1 is SGHTA and CDR2 is FQGNSA. The CDR3 has 15 amino acids. CDR3 sequence (DNA): TGTGCCAGCAGCTTATCCAGCGGGGGCTACAATGAGCAGTTCTTC. Translation: CASSLSSGGYNEQFF.

This rearrangement joins TRBV27 to TRBJ1-2; D remains ambiguous. This CDR3 is built from 12 residues. Germline V gene sequence: CDR1 MNHEY, CDR2 SMNVEV (reference sequence). Trimming pared 5 bases from V and 1 base from J, leaving 5 bases between. CDR3: CASSPDNYGYTF. CDR3 coding DNA: TGTGCCAGCAGTCCAGATAACTATGGCTACACCTTC.

The V call is TRBV10-3, the J call TRBJ2-2, with 9 bases fitting TRBD1. The V gene end was trimmed by 10 bases and the J gene end by 6 bases; junction bases not matched to a gene: 15. The CDR3 has 16 residues. CDR1 ENHRY and CDR2 SYGVKD come from the germline V gene. The CDR3 protein is CATARDRVYASGELFF. DNA of the CDR3: TGTGCCACTGCTCGGGACAGGGTATATGCCTCCGGGGAGCTGTTTTTT.

The chain joins TRBV7-2 to TRBJ1-1; D not certain. Germline-derived CDR1 and CDR2 are SGHTA and FQGNSA. The CDR3 contains 14 residues. V lost 5 bases and J lost 6, with 16 bases in between. For the CDR3, the DNA is TGTGCCAGCAGCCTTCGTATGGGGAGGGCTGAAGCTTTCTTT. Its protein product is CASSLRMGRAEAFF.

This rearrangement joins TRBV29-1 to TRBJ1-1; TRBD1 agrees at 11 bases. From germline, CDR1 is SQVTM and CDR2 ANQGSEA. After removal of 7 bases from V and 4 bases from J, the junction contained 14 bases not matched to a gene. The CDR3 sequence is 16 residues long. The CDR3 DNA sequence: TGCAGCGCTAGGGACAGGGGGATTCTTTCGAGCACTGAAGCTTTCTTT. Its translation: CSARDRGILSSTEAFF. Supplemented by reference TRBV29-1 and TRBJ1-1, the full variable domain reads SAVISQKPSRDICQRGTSLTIQCQVDSQVTMMFWYRQQPGQSLTLIATANQGSEATYESGFVIDKFPISRPNLTFSTLTVSNMSPEDSSIYLCSARDRGILSSTEAFFGQGTRLTVV.

This chain connects TRBV7-2 to TRBJ2-3; D call uncertain. Deletions cut 4 bases from V and 1 base from J, with 9 bases between. Germline CDR1 is SGHTA and CDR2 is FQGNSA. The CDR3 totals 14 residues. The CDR3 DNA sequence: TGTGCCAGCAGCTCACAGACGGGCACAGATACGCAGTATTTT. It is translated as CASSSQTGTDTQYF.

The chain joins TRBV2 to TRBJ1-6; tentative D call: TRBD1 (6 bases). The V end lost 6 bases, the J end lost 13 bases, and 16 bases lay between the germline ends. This CDR3 comprises 13 residues. Germline lookup yields CDR1 SNHLY and CDR2 FYNNEI. The CDR3 bases are TGTGCCAGCAGCGCACAGGGAATTGTTCCCCTCCACTTT. The encoded protein is CASSAQGIVPLHF.

This rearrangement joins TRBV7-9 to TRBJ2-7; the D call may be TRBD1 or TRBD2 (6 bases each). CDR1 and CDR2 from the germline V gene are SEHNR and FQNEAQ (reference sequence). V was trimmed by 1 base and J by 4 bases, leaving 14 bases between them. The CDR3 has 15 amino acids. CDR3 nucleotides: TGTGCCAGCAGCTTAGACTCTCAGGGGAGGTACGAGCAGTACTTC. Translating gives CASSLDSQGRYEQYF.

CDR3: CSGLPGEWRTEAFF. CDR3 coding DNA: TGCAGCGGTCTCCCCGGGGAATGGCGGACTGAAGCTTTCTTT. The chain employs TRBV29-1 and TRBJ1-1; no clear D. Germline CDR1 and CDR2: SQVTM and ANQGSEA. The CDR3 covers 14 residues. V was cut by 7 bases and J by 5 bases, with 20 bases left in between.

The rearrangement joins TRBV11-2 to TRBJ2-5; 7 bases map to TRBD1. Germline assignment: CDR1 SGHAT and CDR2 FQNNGV. Trimming took 9 bases from V and 3 from J; bases not matched to a gene: 10. CDR3 length: 14 residues. CDR3 bases: TGTGCCAGTAAGACTAACACAGGGGAAGAGACCCAGTACTTC. This encodes CASKTNTGEETQYF.

This clone was counted a single time. V is TRBV27 and J is TRBJ2-5; D is possibly TRBD1 or TRBD2 (5 bases each). V was clipped by 6 bases and J by 7 bases, with 15 bases between them. The CDR3 is 13 amino acids. Germline V gives CDR1 MNHEY, CDR2 SMNVEV (reference sequence). CDR3 nucleotides: TGTGCCAGCAGACCTGTCGGTGGGGGGACCCAGTACTTC. It is translated as CASRPVGGGTQYF.